This TCR beta chain comes out of a study of T cell responses to AZD1222 COVID-19 vaccine. V lost 0 bases and J 6 bases, leaving 10 bases between the germline ends. This CDR3 region has 15 residues. Germline assignment: CDR1 KGHDR and CDR2 SFDVKD. The assay was immunoSEQ multiplex PCR, and TCRdb's table has in-frame clones only and misses some. Here the sample spans 120,000 or so clones, around 91% being singletons. The rearrangement joins TRBV24-1 to TRBJ2-2, with D possibly TRBD2 on 5 matching bases. The receptor was derived from an adult in good health. Sample: peripheral blood, taken on day 0 of MenACWY control vaccination. The CDR3 reads CATSDLPAGAGELFF. The CDR3 DNA reads as TGTGCCACCAGTGATTTGCCTGCGGGTGCCGGGGAGCTGTTTTTT.